The clone carrying this T cell receptor beta chain occurred many times. CDR3 length: 14 amino acids. V gave up 8 bases and J gave up 8 bases, with 16 bases separating them. As it was prepared, the TCRbeta library received unique molecular identifiers. TCRdb itself ran the PCR reads through MiXCR, one entry per CDR3 protein. The data hold 200,000 to 250,000 distinct CDR3 sequences, with more than 10% observed a single time. This entry belongs to a study of T-cell reconstitution after alpha-beta-depleted transplantation in children. The origin of this receptor is a human donor who donated a stem cell graft to a child with acute lymphoblastic leukemia. The rearrangement uses TRBV12-3 or TRBV12-4 and TRBJ1-6; no clear D. Source: PBMCs from the stem cell graft donor, taken from the stem cell graft. CDR3 DNA sequence: TGTGCCAGCCGATCCTTCTCTTTCGATTCACCCCTCCACTTT. Translating gives CASRSFSFDSPLHF.